The TCR beta chain under discussion was sequenced for a study of blood T cell repertoires in COVID-19 (dated by TCRdb to 2018 to 2021). Notes on the research overall: Samples covering the acute and convalescent phases of COVID-19 were provided by collaborators in the United States, Italy and Spain. Where available, HLA class I and class II types were taken from metadata supplied by the sample provider and were not determined by assay-based typing. The prospective study material was composed of cDNA or gDNA derived from T cells, B-cell-depleted T cells, or PBMCs. Deeply sampled blood TCRbeta repertoires from subjects exposed to, actively infected with, or recovered from COVID-19 were included in the dataset. The samples were drawn from the first 160 participants of the ongoing ImmuneRACE study and from some 1,300 subjects provided by 6 global collaborators. Sample metadata almost always included a de-identified subject ID, COVID-19 status, age in years and sex. A freely available public database, intended as a resource for researchers studying the immune response to SARS-CoV-2, is where the repertoires were released. On the study overall, not on this receptor specifically: How much clinical and demographic metadata was included differed by source and by participant, and the metadata was provided uncurated.

In Seattle, one collaborating source enrolled patients while the infection was active and tracked those patients longitudinally over the course of disease. Collaborating institutions collected whole blood in K2EDTA tubes following their own protocols. Collaborator samples were shipped for TCRbeta analysis as frozen whole blood, isolated PBMCs, or DNA extracted from either sample type. Taken from the germline V gene, the CDR1 and CDR2 loops are MDHEN and SYDVKM. V ends up 8 bases short and J 8 bases short, with an unmatched junction base count of 9. The CDR3 has 13 amino acids, counting the end cysteine and phenylalanine. Solely the CDR3 DNA is kept, with 39 bases framed from the first base. TCRbeta CDR3 regions were amplified from genomic DNA using the immunoSEQ Assay, a bias-controlled multiplex PCR. In the authors' own workflow: Nucleated cell counts per sample were estimated from amplification of reference gene primers within the assay. To quantify the absolute abundance of each unique TCRbeta CDR3 rearrangement, sequence reads were collapsed and filtered. For each sample, productive Simpson clonality was calculated by taking the square root of Simpson's diversity index across productive rearrangements. Entries here come from immuneACCESS through TCRdb and include only in-frame sequences with V and J called. Some clones fail to appear in such tables; in the studies checked, an unresolved V gene covers under half of the shortfall, and the cause of the remainder is unknown. V, J and clone size derive from that table, while D and trimming were established from the DNA sequence. The table for this sample lists approximately 390,000 clones; around 87% of them were counted only once. 2% to 2.5% of the sample is in the top ten clones.

A note on this clone: Its antigen target is currently unknown. Base qualities are not recorded, but no much larger clone differs from it by a single base.

The sequence came from a woman in her sixties or seventies with COVID-19, enrolled during active disease. The chain uses TRBV28 and TRBJ2-4; the central 7 bases match TRBD1. Material for sequencing was peripheral blood. The DNA sequence is as follows: TGTGCCAGCCACTCGGGTACAGGGGACATTCAGTACTTC. This sequence encodes CASHSGTGDIQYF.